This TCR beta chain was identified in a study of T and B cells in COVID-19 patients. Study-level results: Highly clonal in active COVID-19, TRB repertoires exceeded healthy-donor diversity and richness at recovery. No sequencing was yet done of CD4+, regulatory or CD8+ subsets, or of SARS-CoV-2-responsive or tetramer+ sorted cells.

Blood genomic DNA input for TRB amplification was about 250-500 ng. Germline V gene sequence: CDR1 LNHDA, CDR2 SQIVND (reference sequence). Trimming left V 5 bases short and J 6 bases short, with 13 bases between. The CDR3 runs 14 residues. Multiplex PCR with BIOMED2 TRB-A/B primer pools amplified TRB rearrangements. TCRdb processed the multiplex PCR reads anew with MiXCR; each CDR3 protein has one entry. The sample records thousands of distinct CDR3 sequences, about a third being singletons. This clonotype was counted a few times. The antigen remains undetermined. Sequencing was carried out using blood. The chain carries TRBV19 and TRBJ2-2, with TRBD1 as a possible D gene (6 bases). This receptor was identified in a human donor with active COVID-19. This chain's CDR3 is CASSVQGGSGELFF. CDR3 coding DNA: TGTGCCAGTAGTGTACAGGGCGGGTCCGGGGAGCTGTTTTTT.